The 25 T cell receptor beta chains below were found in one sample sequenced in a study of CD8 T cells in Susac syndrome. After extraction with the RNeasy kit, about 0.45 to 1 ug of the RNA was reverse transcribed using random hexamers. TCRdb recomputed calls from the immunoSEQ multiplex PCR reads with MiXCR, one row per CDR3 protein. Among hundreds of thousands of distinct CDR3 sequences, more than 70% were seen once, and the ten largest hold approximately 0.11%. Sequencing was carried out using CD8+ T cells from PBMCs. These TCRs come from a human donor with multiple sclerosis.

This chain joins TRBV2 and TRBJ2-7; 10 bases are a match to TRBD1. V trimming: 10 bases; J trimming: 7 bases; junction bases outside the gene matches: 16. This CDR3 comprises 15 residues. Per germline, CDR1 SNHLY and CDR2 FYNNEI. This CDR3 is CATSHADRGIGEQYF. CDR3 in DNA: TGTGCCACAAGCCATGCGGACAGGGGGATAGGGGAGCAGTACTTC.

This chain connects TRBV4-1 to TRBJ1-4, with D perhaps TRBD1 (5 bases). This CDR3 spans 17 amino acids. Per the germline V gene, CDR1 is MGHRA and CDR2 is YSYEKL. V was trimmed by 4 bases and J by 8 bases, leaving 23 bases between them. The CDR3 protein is CASSLLGRVPGGEKLFF. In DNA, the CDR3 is TGCGCCAGCAGCCTTCTCGGGCGGGTTCCTGGGGGGGAAAAACTGTTTTTT.

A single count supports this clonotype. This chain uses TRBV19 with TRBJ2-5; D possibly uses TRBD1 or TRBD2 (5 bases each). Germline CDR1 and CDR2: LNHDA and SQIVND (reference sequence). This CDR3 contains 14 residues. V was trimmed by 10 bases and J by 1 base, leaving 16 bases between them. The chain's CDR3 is CATKGSGPQETQYF. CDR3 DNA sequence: TGTGCCACAAAGGGGTCGGGGCCCCAAGAGACCCAGTACTTC.

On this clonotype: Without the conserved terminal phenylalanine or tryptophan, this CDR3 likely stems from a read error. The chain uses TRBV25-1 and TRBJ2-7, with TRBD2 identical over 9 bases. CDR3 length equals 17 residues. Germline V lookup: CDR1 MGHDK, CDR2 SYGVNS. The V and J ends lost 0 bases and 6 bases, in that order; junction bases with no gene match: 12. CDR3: CASSEYFTTGTSLEQYL. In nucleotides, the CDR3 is TGTGCCAGCAGTGAATATTTCACTACCGGGACTAGCCTCGAGCAGTACCTC.

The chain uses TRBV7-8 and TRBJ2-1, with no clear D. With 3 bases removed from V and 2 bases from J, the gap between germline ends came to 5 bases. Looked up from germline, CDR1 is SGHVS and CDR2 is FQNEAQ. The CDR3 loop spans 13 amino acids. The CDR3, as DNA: TGTGCCAGCAGCTTCTCGCCCTACAATGAGCAGTTCTTC. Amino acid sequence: CASSFSPYNEQFF.

CDR3 protein: CASSWTSRADTQYF. The CDR3 nucleotides are TGTGCCAGCAGTTGGACTAGTCGAGCAGATACGCAGTATTTT. The gene calls are TRBV6-5 and TRBJ2-3, with 7 bases fitting TRBD2. The CDR3 is made up of 14 amino acids. Trimming cost V 4 bases and J 4 bases; bases outside gene matches: 5. Looked up from germline, CDR1 is MNHEY and CDR2 is SVGAGI.

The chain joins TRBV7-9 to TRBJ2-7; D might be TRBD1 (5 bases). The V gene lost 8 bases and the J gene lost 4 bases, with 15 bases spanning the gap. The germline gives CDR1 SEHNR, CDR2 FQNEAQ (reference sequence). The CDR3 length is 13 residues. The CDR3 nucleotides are TGTGCCAGCGGCAAGACAGAAAGTTACGAGCAGTACTTC. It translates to CASGKTESYEQYF.

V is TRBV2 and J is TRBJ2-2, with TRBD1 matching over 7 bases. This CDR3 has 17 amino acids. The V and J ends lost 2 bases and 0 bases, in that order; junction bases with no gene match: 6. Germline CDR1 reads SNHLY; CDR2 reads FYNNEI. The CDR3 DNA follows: TGTGCCAGCAGTGAAAACAGGGGACCCTCGAACACCGGGGAGCTGTTTTTT. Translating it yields CASSENRGPSNTGELFF.

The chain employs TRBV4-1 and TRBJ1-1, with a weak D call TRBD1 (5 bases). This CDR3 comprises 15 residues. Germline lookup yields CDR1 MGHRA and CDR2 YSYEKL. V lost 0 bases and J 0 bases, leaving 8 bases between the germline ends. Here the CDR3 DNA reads TGCGCCAGCAGCCAAGATCAGGGCGTGAACACTGAAGCTTTCTTT. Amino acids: CASSQDQGVNTEAFF.

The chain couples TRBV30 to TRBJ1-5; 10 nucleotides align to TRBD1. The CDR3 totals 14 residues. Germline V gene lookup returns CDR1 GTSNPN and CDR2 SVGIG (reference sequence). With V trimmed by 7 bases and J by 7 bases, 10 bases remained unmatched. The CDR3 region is CASAPGQGSQPQHF. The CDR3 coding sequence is TGTGCCTCCGCTCCGGGACAGGGGTCCCAGCCCCAGCATTTT.

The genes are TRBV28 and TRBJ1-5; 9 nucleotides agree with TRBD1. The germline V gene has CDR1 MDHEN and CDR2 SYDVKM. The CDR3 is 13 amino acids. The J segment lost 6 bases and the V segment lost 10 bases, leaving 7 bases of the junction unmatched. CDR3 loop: CATVGQGSQPQHF. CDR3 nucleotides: TGTGCCACCGTAGGACAGGGGAGTCAGCCCCAGCATTTT.

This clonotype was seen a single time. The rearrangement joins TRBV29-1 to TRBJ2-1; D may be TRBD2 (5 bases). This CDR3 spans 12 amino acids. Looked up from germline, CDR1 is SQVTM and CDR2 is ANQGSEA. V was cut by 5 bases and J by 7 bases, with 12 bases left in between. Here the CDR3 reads CSVRRAENEQFF. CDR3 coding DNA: TGCAGCGTTAGGCGGGCAGAGAATGAGCAGTTCTTC.

The CDR3 nucleotides are TGTGCCAGCAGTGCGACAGGGGAAGGCAAAAACATTCAGTACTTC. It is translated as CASSATGEGKNIQYF. V gene TRBV12-3 or TRBV12-4 combines with J gene TRBJ2-4; TRBD1 matches 8 bases. The V segment lost 5 bases and the J segment 3 bases; nucleotides outside the gene matches: 6. The CDR3 runs to 15 residues.

The CDR3, as DNA: TGTGCCAGTAGTATAGATGATTCCACACTCGGGGGCTACACCTTC. It yields the protein CASSIDDSTLGGYTF. V is TRBV19 and J is TRBJ1-2, with D unclear. V shed 0 bases and J shed 8 bases, with 16 bases lying between them. Germline values: CDR1 LNHDA, CDR2 SQIVND (reference sequence). The CDR3 is 15 amino acids.

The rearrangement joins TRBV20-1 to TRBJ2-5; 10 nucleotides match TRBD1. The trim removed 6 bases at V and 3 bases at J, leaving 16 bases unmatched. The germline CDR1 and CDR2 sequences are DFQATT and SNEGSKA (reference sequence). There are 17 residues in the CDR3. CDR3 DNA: TGCAGTGCCATCCCGGGACAGGGGAAGCACACAGAAGAGACCCAGTACTTC. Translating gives CSAIPGQGKHTEETQYF.

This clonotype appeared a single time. The CDR3 reads CASGNSPGRNNSPLHF. The DNA for the CDR3 is TGTGCCAGCGGAAACTCGCCGGGACGGAATAATTCACCCCTCCACTTT. The rearrangement joins TRBV12-3 or TRBV12-4 to TRBJ1-6, with a tentative D call TRBD1 (5 bases). The V end was cut by 8 bases, the J end by 5 bases, with 19 bases between. There are 16 residues in the CDR3.

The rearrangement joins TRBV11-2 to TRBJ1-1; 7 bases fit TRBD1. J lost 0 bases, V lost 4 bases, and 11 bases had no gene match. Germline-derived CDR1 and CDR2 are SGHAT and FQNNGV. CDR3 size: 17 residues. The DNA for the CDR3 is TGTGCCAGCAGCTCCCGGGACAGTACCTTTATGAACACTGAAGCTTTCTTT. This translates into CASSSRDSTFMNTEAFF.

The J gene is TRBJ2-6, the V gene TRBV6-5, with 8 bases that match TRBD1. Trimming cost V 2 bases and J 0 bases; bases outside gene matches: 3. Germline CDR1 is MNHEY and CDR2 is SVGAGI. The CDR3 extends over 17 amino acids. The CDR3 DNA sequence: TGTGCCAGCAGTTACGGGACAGGTTACTCTGGGGCCAACGTCCTGACTTTC. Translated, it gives CASSYGTGYSGANVLTF.

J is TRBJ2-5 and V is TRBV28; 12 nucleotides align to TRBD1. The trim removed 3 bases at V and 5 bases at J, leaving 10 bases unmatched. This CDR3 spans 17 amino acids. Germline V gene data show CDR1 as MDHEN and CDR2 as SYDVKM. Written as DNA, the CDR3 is TGTGCCAGCAGTTTGCCCCCGGGACAGGGGGCAGGGGAGACCCAGTACTTC. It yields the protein CASSLPPGQGAGETQYF.

CDR3 in amino acids: CASSQGVGENTEAFF. Written as DNA, the CDR3 is TGCGCCAGCAGCCAAGGAGTTGGAGAGAACACTGAAGCTTTCTTT. The rearrangement joins TRBV4-1 to TRBJ1-1; D is ambiguous. The V gene's germline CDR1 is MGHRA and CDR2 YSYEKL. The CDR3 is 15 amino acids. Trimming left V 1 base short and J 1 base short, with 10 bases between.

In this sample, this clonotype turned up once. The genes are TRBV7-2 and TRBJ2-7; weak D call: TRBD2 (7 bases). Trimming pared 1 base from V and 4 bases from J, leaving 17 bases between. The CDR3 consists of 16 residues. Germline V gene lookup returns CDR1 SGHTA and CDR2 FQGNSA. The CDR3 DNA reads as TGTGCCAGCAGCTTAGGGTTTGGGGGGGCCGGATACGAGCAGTACTTC. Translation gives CASSLGFGGAGYEQYF. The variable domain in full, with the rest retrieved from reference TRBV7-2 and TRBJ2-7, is GAGVSQSPSNKVTEKGKDVELRCDPISGHTALYWYRQSLGQGLEFLIYFQGNSAPDKSGLPSDRFSAERTGGSVSTLTIQRTQQEDSAVYLCASSLGFGGAGYEQYFGPGTRLTVT.

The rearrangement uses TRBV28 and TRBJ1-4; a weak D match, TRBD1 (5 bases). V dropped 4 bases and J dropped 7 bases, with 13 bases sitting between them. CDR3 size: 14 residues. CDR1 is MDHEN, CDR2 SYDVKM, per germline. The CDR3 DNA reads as TGTGCCAGCAGTTCCCGGACACGTCTTGAAAAACTGTTTTTT. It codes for CASSSRTRLEKLFF.

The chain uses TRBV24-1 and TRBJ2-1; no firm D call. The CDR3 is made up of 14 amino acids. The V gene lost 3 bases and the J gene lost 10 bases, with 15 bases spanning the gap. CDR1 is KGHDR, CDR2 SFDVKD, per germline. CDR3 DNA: TGTGCCACCAGTGATGGCGATGGGGTTAGGGAGCAGTTCTTC. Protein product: CATSDGDGVREQFF.

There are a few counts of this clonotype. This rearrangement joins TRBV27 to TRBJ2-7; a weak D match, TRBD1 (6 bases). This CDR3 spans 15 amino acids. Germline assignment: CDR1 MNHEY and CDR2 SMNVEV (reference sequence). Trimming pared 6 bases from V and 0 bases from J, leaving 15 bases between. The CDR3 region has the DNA TGTGCCAGCAGCCTGGGGGCGGCGAGCTCCTACGAGCAGTACTTC. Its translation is CASSLGAASSYEQYF.

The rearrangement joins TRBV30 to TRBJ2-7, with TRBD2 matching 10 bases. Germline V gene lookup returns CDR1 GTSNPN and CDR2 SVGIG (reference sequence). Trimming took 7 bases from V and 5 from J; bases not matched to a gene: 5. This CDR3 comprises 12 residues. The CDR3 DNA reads TGTGCCTTGAGCGGGGGGGCCCACGAGCAGTACTTC. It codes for CALSGGAHEQYF.